Listed below are T cell receptor beta chains from one sample, sequenced in a study of blood T cell repertoires in COVID-19. TCRdb's copy holds only in-frame clones and misses some; the assay was immunoSEQ multiplex PCR. The sample carries approximately 150,000 clones, more than 70% recorded once. The sequencing input was peripheral blood. These receptors all stem from a human donor in a cohort sampled during active COVID-19. CDR3s include the opening cysteine and the closing phenylalanine or tryptophan. The D gene is left open where the match is weak. Some rows have no size entry. The others give once, few or many, or a class for an expanded clone.

TRBD1,TRBV5-6,.,TRBJ2-5,17,CASSQGTGGFYQETQYF,TGTGCCAGCAGCCAGGGGACAGGGGGGTTTTATCAAGAGACCCAGTACTTC
.,TRBV28,.,TRBJ1-3,15,CASSTGPSSGNTIYF,TGTGCCAGCAGTACTGGGCCGAGCTCTGGAAACACCATATATTTT
.,TRBV27,.,TRBJ1-2,13,CASSFSGNYGYTF,TGTGCCAGCAGTTTTAGCGGTAACTATGGCTACACCTTC
TRBD1,TRBV5-4,.,TRBJ2-5,13,CASSNRGRETQYF,TGTGCCAGCAGCAACAGGGGGAGAGAGACCCAGTACTTC
.,TRBV6-5,.,TRBJ1-2,12,CASSSTRYGYTF,TGTGCCAGCAGTTCCACACGCTATGGCTACACCTTC
TRBD2,TRBV7-8,.,TRBJ2-1,16,CASSRLAGGIYNEQFF,TGTGCCAGCAGCCGACTAGCGGGGGGCATCTACAATGAGCAGTTCTTC
TRBD2,TRBV5-1,.,TRBJ2-1,15,CASSSPSGAINEQFF,TGCGCCAGCAGCTCTCCTAGCGGGGCGATCAATGAGCAGTTCTTC
.,TRBV27,.,TRBJ2-7,17,CASSPSSGDRESYEQYF,TGTGCCAGCAGTCCTTCTTCGGGGGACAGAGAATCCTACGAGCAGTACTTC
.,TRBV7-2,.,TRBJ1-1,15,CASSLGASMNTEAFF,TGTGCCAGCAGCTTAGGGGCTTCCATGAACACTGAAGCTTTCTTT
.,TRBV19,.,TRBJ2-2,15,CASTPQANSGGELFF,TGTGCCAGTACCCCACAGGCCAATAGTGGCGGGGAGCTGTTTTTT
.,TRBV9,.,TRBJ2-2,14,CASGSQVPSGELFF,TGTGCCAGCGGGTCCCAGGTTCCGAGCGGGGAGCTGTTTTTT
.,TRBV7-2,.,TRBJ2-3,13,CASSSVGTDTQYF,TGTGCCAGCAGCTCAGTCGGCACAGATACGCAGTATTTT
.,TRBV3-1/TRBV3-2,.,TRBJ1-1,16,CASSPHRGIRNTEAFF,TGTGCCAGCAGCCCCCACCGTGGCATCCGGAACACTGAAGCTTTCTTT
.,TRBV2,many,TRBJ1-5,12,CASSNSNQPQHF,TGTGCCAGCAGCAATAGCAATCAGCCCCAGCATTTT
TRBD1,TRBV2,.,TRBJ1-2,14,CASSLSQGDYGYTF,TGTGCCAGCAGTTTAAGTCAGGGGGACTATGGCTACACCTTC
.,TRBV18,.,TRBJ2-7,14,CASSKQGGNYEQYF,TGTGCCAGCTCAAAGCAGGGAGGTAACTACGAGCAGTACTTC
TRBD1,TRBV11-2,once,TRBJ1-1,14,CASSASGGSTEAFF,TGTGCCAGCAGCGCGTCAGGGGGAAGCACTGAAGCTTTCTTT
TRBD1,TRBV27,.,TRBJ1-2,14,CASSFDKTGHGYTF,TGTGCCAGCAGTTTTGATAAGACAGGGCACGGCTACACCTTC
.,TRBV27,.,TRBJ1-2,13,CASSYRAGYGYTF,TGTGCCAGCAGTTACAGGGCAGGCTATGGCTACACCTTC
TRBD2,TRBV5-4,.,TRBJ2-5,13,CASSMGLQETQYF,TGTGCCAGCAGCATGGGACTACAAGAGACCCAGTACTTC
.,TRBV5-6,.,TRBJ1-2,15,CASSFDLGSDYGYTF,TGTGCCAGCAGCTTTGATCTAGGTTCTGACTATGGCTACACCTTC
.,TRBV3-1/TRBV3-2,.,TRBJ2-7,13,CASSQDTSNEQYF,TGTGCCAGCAGCCAAGATACTAGCAACGAGCAGTACTTC
.,TRBV24-1,.,TRBJ2-1,15,CATSDPRGTGNEQFF,TGTGCCACCAGTGATCCCCGGGGGACCGGTAATGAGCAGTTCTTC
.,TRBV5-1,.,TRBJ2-7,14,CASSLSDPSSEQYF,TGCGCCAGCAGCTTGTCAGATCCAAGTTCCGAGCAGTACTTC
.,TRBV3-1/TRBV3-2,.,TRBJ2-7,12,CASSRTPYEQYF,TGTGCCAGCAGCCGCACACCGTACGAGCAGTACTTC
.,TRBV7-9,.,TRBJ2-4,16,CASSLASGNGKNIQYF,TGTGCCAGCAGCTTAGCTTCGGGAAATGGAAAAAACATTCAGTACTTC
.,TRBV7-2,.,TRBJ1-1,15,CASSLFGTENTEAFF,TGTGCCAGCAGCTTATTCGGAACAGAAAACACTGAAGCTTTCTTT
.,TRBV2,.,TRBJ2-7,15,CASSDDRTETYEQYF,TGTGCCAGCAGCGACGACAGGACGGAGACCTACGAGCAGTACTTC